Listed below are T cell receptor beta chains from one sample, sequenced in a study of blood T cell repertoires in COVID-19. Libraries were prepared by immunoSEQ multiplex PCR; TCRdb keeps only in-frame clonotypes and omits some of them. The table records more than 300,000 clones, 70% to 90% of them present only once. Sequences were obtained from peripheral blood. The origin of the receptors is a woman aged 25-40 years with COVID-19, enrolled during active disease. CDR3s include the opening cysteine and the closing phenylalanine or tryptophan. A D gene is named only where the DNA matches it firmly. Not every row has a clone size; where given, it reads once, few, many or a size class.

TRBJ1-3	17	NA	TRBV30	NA	TGTGCCTGGAGTGTAGAGCAGGGCCACTACTCTGGAAACACCATATATTTT	CAWSVEQGHYSGNTIYF
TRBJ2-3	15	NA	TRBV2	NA	TGTGCCAGCAGAAAGCGGGCCTCTAGCACAGATACGCAGTATTTT	CASRKRASSTDTQYF
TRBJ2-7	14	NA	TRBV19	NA	TGTGCCAGTAGTATAGGAACAATTGCCTACGAGCAGTACTTC	CASSIGTIAYEQYF
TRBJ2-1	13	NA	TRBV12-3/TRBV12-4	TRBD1	TGTGCCAGCAGCCTGGACAGGGCCAATGAGCAGTTCTTC	CASSLDRANEQFF
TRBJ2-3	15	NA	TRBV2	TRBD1	TGTGCCAGCAGTGTGAGACAGGGGGCGGCAGATACGCAGTATTTT	CASSVRQGAADTQYF
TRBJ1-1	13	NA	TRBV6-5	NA	TGTGCCAGCAGTTACCGCCGGAGGACTGAAGCTTTCTTT	CASSYRRRTEAFF
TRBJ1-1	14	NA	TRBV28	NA	TGTGCCAGCAGTCCGCAACTAAGAGGCACTGAAGCTTTCTTT	CASSPQLRGTEAFF
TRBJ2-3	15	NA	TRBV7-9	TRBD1	TGTGCCAGCAGCTTCCACGGGACAGGCACAGATACGCAGTATTTT	CASSFHGTGTDTQYF
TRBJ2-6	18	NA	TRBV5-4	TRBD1	TGTGCCAGCAGCTTGGTGGGACAGGGGACCTCTGGGGCCAACGTCCTGACTTTC	CASSLVGQGTSGANVLTF
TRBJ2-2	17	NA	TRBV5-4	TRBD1	TGTGCCAGCAGCTTGGCAAGGGACAGCCCGAACACCGGGGAGCTGTTTTTT	CASSLARDSPNTGELFF
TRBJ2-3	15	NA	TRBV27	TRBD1	TGTGCCAGCAGGCTCGACAGGGGGGCCACAGATACGCAGTATTTT	CASRLDRGATDTQYF
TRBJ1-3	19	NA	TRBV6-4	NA	TGTGCCAGCAGTGCCCTTCGGAGTCCCCGCAATTTCTCTGGAAACACCATATATTTT	CASSALRSPRNFSGNTIYF
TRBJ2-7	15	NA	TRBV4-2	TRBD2	TGTGCCAGCAGCCAACCGGGGCGGGAGGGCTACGAGCAGTACTTC	CASSQPGREGYEQYF
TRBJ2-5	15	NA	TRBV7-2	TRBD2	TGTGCCAGCAGCATCCTAGCGGGCCCGGGGGAGACCCAGTACTTC	CASSILAGPGETQYF
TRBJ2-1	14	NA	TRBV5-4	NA	TGTGCCAGCAGCCCGGAGGGCCTAAGCGATGAGCAGTTCTTC	CASSPEGLSDEQFF
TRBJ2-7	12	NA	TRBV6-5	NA	TGTGCCGGTGGATCGGACTTCTACGAGCAGTACTTC	CAGGSDFYEQYF
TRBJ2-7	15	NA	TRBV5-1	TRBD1	TGCGCCAGCTCCTCCGGACAGGGGGGAGCCTACGAGCAGTACTTC	CASSSGQGGAYEQYF
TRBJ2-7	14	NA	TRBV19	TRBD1	TGTGCCAGTAGTCTTCGGGGACAGACCTACGAGCAGTACTTC	CASSLRGQTYEQYF
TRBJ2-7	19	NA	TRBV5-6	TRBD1	TGTGCCAGCAGCTTACATCCGGGACAGGGGGCCCTAAGCTCCTACGAGCAGTACTTC	CASSLHPGQGALSSYEQYF
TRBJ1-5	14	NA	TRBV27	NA	TGTGCCAGCAGTTTATATCAGGGCAATCAGCCCCAGCATTTT	CASSLYQGNQPQHF
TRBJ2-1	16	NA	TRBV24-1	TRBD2	TGTGCCACCAGTGATCCCGGGGTAGCGGGAGCAAATGAGCAGTTCTTC	CATSDPGVAGANEQFF
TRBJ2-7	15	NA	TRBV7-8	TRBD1	TGTGCCAGCAGCTTTGGCCGAGACAGGGCCTACGAGCAGTACTTC	CASSFGRDRAYEQYF
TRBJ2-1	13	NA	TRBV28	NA	TGTGCCAGCAGGGGGACACCTTACAATGAGCAGTTCTTC	CASRGTPYNEQFF
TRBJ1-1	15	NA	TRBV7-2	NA	TGTGCCAGCAGCTTAGTGGGGGGGATGAACACTGAAGCTTTCTTT	CASSLVGGMNTEAFF
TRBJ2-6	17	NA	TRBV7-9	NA	TGTGCCAGCAGCCCTCACCTACAAGGGGCTGGGGCCAACGTCCTGACTTTC	CASSPHLQGAGANVLTF
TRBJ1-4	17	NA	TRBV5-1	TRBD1	TGCGCCAGCAGCCAGACCGGGACAGGGGAACACTATGAAAAACTGTTTTTT	CASSQTGTGEHYEKLFF
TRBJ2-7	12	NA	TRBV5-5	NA	TGTGCCAGCAGCGAACAGGGATACGAGCAGTACTTC	CASSEQGYEQYF
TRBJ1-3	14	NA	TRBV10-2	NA	TGCGCCAGCAGTCCGAGCTCGTTAGCTGACACCATATATTTT	CASSPSSLADTIYF
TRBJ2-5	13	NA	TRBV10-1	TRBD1	TGCGCCAGCAAGGACAGGGGGCGAGAGACCCAGTACTTC	CASKDRGRETQYF
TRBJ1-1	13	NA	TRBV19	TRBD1	TGTGCCAGTAGTATACTGGGACAGGGGGCGGCTTTCTTT	CASSILGQGAAFF
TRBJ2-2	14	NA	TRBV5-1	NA	TGCGCCAGCAGCTCCTCAGGGGTTACCGGGGAGCTGTTTTTT	CASSSSGVTGELFF
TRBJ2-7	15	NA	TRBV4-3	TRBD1	TGCGCCAGCAGCCAAGTACAGGGGCCCTCCTACGAGCAGTACTTC	CASSQVQGPSYEQYF
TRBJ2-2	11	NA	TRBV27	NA	TGTGCCAGCACTTCGGGCGGGGAGCTGTTTTTT	CASTSGGELFF
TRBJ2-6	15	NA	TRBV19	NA	TGTGCCAGTAGTATCGGTCCCTCTGGGGCCAACGTCCTGACTTTC	CASSIGPSGANVLTF
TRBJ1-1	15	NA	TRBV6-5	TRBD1	TGTGCCAGCAGAGGAGGGACAGGGGTAAACACTGAAGCTTTCTTT	CASRGGTGVNTEAFF
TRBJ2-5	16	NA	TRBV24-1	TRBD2	TGTGCCACCAGTGAAAGACTAGCGGGAAGCCGGGAGACCCAGTACTTC	CATSERLAGSRETQYF
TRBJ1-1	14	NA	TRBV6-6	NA	TGTGCCAGCAGCCCCGATCTGACTCTTGCTGAAGCTTTCTTT	CASSPDLTLAEAFF
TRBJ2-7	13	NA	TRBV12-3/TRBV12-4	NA	TGTGCCAGCAGTTTAAACAGGCAACACGAGCAGTACTTC	CASSLNRQHEQYF
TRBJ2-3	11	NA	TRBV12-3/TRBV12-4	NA	TGTGCCAGCCGAGGGGGAGATACGCAGTATTTT	CASRGGDTQYF
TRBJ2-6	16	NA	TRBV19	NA	TGTGCCAGTAGTGCCAGGGGCCCCTCTGGGGCCAACGTCCTGACTTTC	CASSARGPSGANVLTF
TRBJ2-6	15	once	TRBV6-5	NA	TGTGCCAGCAGTTCCGGAGTCTCTGGGGCCAACGTCCTGACTTTC	CASSSGVSGANVLTF
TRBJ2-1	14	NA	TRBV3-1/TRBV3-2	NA	TGTGCCAGCAATGAGGCCGGGATGCCAAATGAGCAGTTCTTC	CASNEAGMPNEQFF